This TCR beta chain was profiled in a study of T cell responses to AZD1222 COVID-19 vaccine. CDR1 and CDR2 (germline): SQVTM, ANQGSEA. J was trimmed by 5 bases and V by 8 bases; bases with no gene match: 8. The CDR3 consists of 12 residues. The assay was immunoSEQ multiplex PCR, and TCRdb's table has in-frame clones only and misses some. The table has approximately 140,000 clones, approximately 92% seen once. The sample was peripheral blood, taken 28 days after the second AZD1222 dose. The receptor's source is an adult who received the AZD1222 COVID-19 vaccine. This chain links TRBV29-1 with TRBJ1-1, with 7 bases that match TRBD1. The CDR3 DNA is TGCAGCACTAGACAGGGTGCGACTGAAGCTTTCTTT. Its protein is CSTRQGATEAFF.